One and the same sample provided the 29 T cell receptor beta chains below, sequenced in a study of T cell responses to AZD1222 COVID-19 vaccine. Only in-frame clones appear in the TCRdb table, and some are missing; sequencing was by immunoSEQ multiplex PCR. The sample consists of fewer than 120,000 clones, around 92% of them appearing once. The sample here was peripheral blood, taken on day 0 of AZD1222 vaccination. Receptors originate from an adult in good health.

This sequence joins TRBV15 and TRBJ1-5, with D hard to call. V was shortened by 8 bases and J by 5 bases, with 13 bases between the two germline ends. This CDR3 is 13 amino acids long. Per the germline V gene, CDR1 is LNHNV and CDR2 is YYDKDF (reference sequence). CDR3 bases: TGTGCCACCGGCCCCGCCTTTGATCAGCCCCAGCATTTT. Protein product: CATGPAFDQPQHF. The full variable domain, completed using reference TRBV15 and TRBJ1-5, is DAMVIQNPRYQVTQFGKPVTLSCSQTLNHNVMYWYQQKSSQAPKLLFHYYDKDFNNEADTPDNFQSRRPNTSFCFLDIRSPGLGDTAMYLCATGPAFDQPQHFGDGTRLSIL.

V usage is TRBV18 and J usage is TRBJ1-1; 8 bases agree with TRBD1. Germline V gene sequence: CDR1 KGHSH, CDR2 LQKENI. V trimming: 3 bases; J trimming: 1 base; junction bases outside the gene matches: 4. This CDR3 is built from 15 residues. CDR3 nucleotides: TGTGCCAGCTCACCCTGGACAGGGACGAACACTGAAGCTTTCTTT. This translates into CASSPWTGTNTEAFF.

This rearrangement joins TRBV5-4 to TRBJ1-4; D is undetermined. The V gene lost 4 bases and the J gene lost 3 bases, with 10 bases spanning the gap. The germline gives CDR1 SGHNT, CDR2 YYREEE (reference sequence). CDR3 size: 14 residues. CDR3 DNA sequence: TGTGCCAGCAGCGACCGGACTGCTAATGAAAAACTGTTTTTT. Protein sequence: CASSDRTANEKLFF.

The V call is TRBV6-6, the J call TRBJ2-7, with no clear D. This CDR3 contains 13 residues. CDR1 and CDR2 from the germline V gene are MNHNY and SVGAGI (reference sequence). V was cut by 0 bases and J by 3 bases, with 6 bases left in between. The CDR3 loop is CASSYSSDYEQYF. The CDR3 DNA follows: TGTGCCAGCAGTTACTCAAGCGACTACGAGCAGTACTTC.

V is TRBV24-1 and J is TRBJ1-2; 9 nucleotides align to TRBD1. V shed 7 bases, J shed 3 bases, and the junction held 5 bases outside the gene matches. The CDR3 runs 14 residues. The germline V gene encodes CDR1 KGHDR and CDR2 SFDVKD. The CDR3 protein is CATSRTGEDYGYTF. CDR3 bases: TGTGCCACCAGCCGGACAGGGGAGGACTATGGCTACACCTTC.

This sequence joins TRBV6-6 and TRBJ2-4, with 10 bases identical to TRBD2. The CDR3 is 16 residues long. Germline CDR1 MNHNY, CDR2 SVGAGI (reference sequence). The V and J ends lost 7 bases and 3 bases, in that order; junction bases with no gene match: 9. The CDR3 coding sequence is TGTGCCAGCACTAGTGTAGCGGGGGGAGGCAAAAACATTCAGTACTTC. Residues: CASTSVAGGGKNIQYF.

This chain links TRBV7-9 with TRBJ1-2; D not resolved. Trimming stripped 7 bases from V and 7 bases from J, with 19 bases between. The CDR3 has 14 residues. Looked up from germline, CDR1 is SEHNR and CDR2 is FQNEAQ (reference sequence). The CDR3 bases are TGTGCCAGCACCCAAACGGAGGGCGGAGGTGGCTACACCTTC. It specifies CASTQTEGGGGYTF.

The chain joins TRBV11-3 to TRBJ1-1; tentative D call: TRBD1 (5 bases). The CDR3 spans 18 residues. V lost 5 bases to trimming and J lost 3 bases, with 25 bases between them. Germline CDR1 and CDR2: SGHNT and YENEEA. The CDR3 DNA reads as TGTGCCAGCAGCCCCCCACCACAGAGGGGAGGGGTGGACACTGAAGCTTTCTTT. It translates to CASSPPPQRGGVDTEAFF.

This chain connects TRBV28 to TRBJ1-3; the D is unclear. This CDR3 spans 14 amino acids. V lost 2 bases, J lost 2 bases, and 7 bases lay in between. Germline assignment: CDR1 MDHEN and CDR2 SYDVKM. The CDR3: CASSLGDPGNTIYF. CDR3 bases: TGTGCCAGCAGTTTAGGTGATCCTGGAAACACCATATATTTT.

Notes on this clone: Other DNA variants within this sample encode the same CDR3. This chain uses TRBV7-9 with TRBJ2-3; 7 bases agree with TRBD2. CDR1 is SEHNR and CDR2 is FQNEAQ in the germline V gene (reference sequence). Trimming at V came to 5 bases and at J to 3 bases, leaving 8 bases not matched to a gene. The CDR3 is 15 residues long. As DNA, the CDR3 is TGTGCCAGCAGCCCCCGGCTAGCGGCTACAGATACGCAGTATTTT. It yields the protein CASSPRLAATDTQYF.

This chain uses TRBV12-3 or TRBV12-4 with TRBJ2-7; D remains unclear. CDR3 size: 13 residues. V was pared by 6 bases and J by 2 bases, with 11 bases between. CDR3 amino acids: CASRRTPTYEQYF. DNA for the CDR3: TGTGCCAGCAGGAGGACGCCAACCTACGAGCAGTACTTC.

The chain uses TRBV19 and TRBJ2-3; 9 nucleotides match TRBD2. V was clipped by 7 bases and J by 3 bases; unmatched bases: 8. Germline CDR1 reads LNHDA; CDR2 reads SQIVND (reference sequence). The CDR3 runs to 15 residues. CDR3 sequence (DNA): TGTGCCAGTACATCAGCGGGGGGCCTGACAGATACGCAGTATTTT. Amino acid sequence: CASTSAGGLTDTQYF.

The chain has TRBV18 and TRBJ2-3; 13 positions match TRBD2. Trimming removed 4 bases from V and 5 bases from J; junction bases left unmatched: 0. The germline gives CDR1 KGHSH, CDR2 LQKENI. This CDR3 is built from 14 residues. The CDR3 protein is CASSRTSGRDTQYF. In nucleotides, the CDR3 is TGTGCCAGCTCACGGACTAGCGGGAGAGATACGCAGTATTTT.

The CDR3 is CASSQQQGSYNSPLHF. CDR3 DNA: TGTGCCAGCAGCCAACAACAGGGCTCCTATAATTCACCCCTCCACTTT. J is TRBJ1-6 and V is TRBV3-1 (or the pseudogene TRBV3-2); perhaps TRBD1 as D (6 bases). V dropped 2 bases and J dropped 0 bases, with 8 bases sitting between them. Germline assignment: CDR1 LGHDT and CDR2 YNNKEL (reference sequence). CDR3 size: 16 residues.

The count of this clone is one. This chain links TRBV9 with TRBJ1-4, with D perhaps TRBD1 (5 bases). Germline CDR1 is SGDLS and CDR2 is YYNGEE. V was trimmed by 0 bases and J by 3 bases, leaving 12 bases between them. The CDR3 is 16 amino acids. CDR3 bases: TGTGCCAGCAGCGTAGACTACGGGGGATCTAATGAAAAACTGTTTTTT. Residues: CASSVDYGGSNEKLFF.

The chain couples TRBV7-7 to TRBJ1-6; D unclear. V was trimmed by 7 bases and J by 1 base, leaving 14 bases between them. The CDR3 has 16 amino acids. Germline V gene sequence: CDR1 SSHAT, CDR2 FNYEAQ (reference sequence). The CDR3 DNA reads TGTGCCAGCAACAATCAGGAACCTTCCTATAATTCACCCCTCCACTTT. This translates into CASNNQEPSYNSPLHF.

This sequence joins TRBV7-2 and TRBJ1-2; D remains ambiguous. Between the trimmed V and J ends, which lost 1 base and 8 bases, there was a span of 14 bases. The CDR3 is 14 residues long. Germline CDR1 and CDR2: SGHTA and FQGNSA. CDR3 nucleotide sequence: TGTGCCAGCAGCTTAGAGGCCCGGGCACAAGGCTACACCTTC. This codes for CASSLEARAQGYTF.

This rearrangement joins TRBV12-2 to TRBJ2-7; TRBD2 is taken as the D call from the table, unchecked against the DNA. TRBV12-2 represents a pseudogene. The CDR3 runs 17 residues. The CDR3: CASRLRSPTKGAYEQYF. The CDR3 DNA follows: TGTGCAAGTCGCTTACGAAGTCCAACTAAGGGAGCCTACGAGCAGTACTTC.

The rearrangement uses TRBV5-1 and TRBJ1-1; 7 nucleotides match TRBD1. The germline V gene encodes CDR1 SGHRS and CDR2 YFSETQ. This CDR3 has 15 amino acids. The V segment lost 0 bases and the J segment 1 base; nucleotides outside the gene matches: 3. Written as DNA, the CDR3 is TGCGCCAGCAGCTTGGGCGACAGGGAGAACACTGAAGCTTTCTTT. Protein: CASSLGDRENTEAFF.

The gene calls are TRBV3-1 (or the pseudogene TRBV3-2) and TRBJ2-3, with unresolved D. V was clipped by 0 bases and J by 7 bases, with 5 bases between them. The CDR3 is 12 amino acids. Germline CDR1 reads LGHDT; CDR2 reads YNNKEL (reference sequence). DNA of the CDR3: TGTGCCAGCAGCCAAGAGGCGAATACGCAGTATTTT. Translating it yields CASSQEANTQYF.

The chain is built from TRBV9 and TRBJ2-7; D is possibly TRBD1 (6 bases). Trimming shortened V by 3 bases and J by 4 bases, and 17 bases separated the two germline ends. The CDR3 is 15 residues long. Germline V gene data show CDR1 as SGDLS and CDR2 as YYNGEE. CDR3 sequence (DNA): TGTGCCAGCAGCGCAACCCGGGACAACCCATACGAGCAGTACTTC. Translating gives CASSATRDNPYEQYF.

This rearrangement joins TRBV29-1 to TRBJ2-1; 7 nucleotides agree with TRBD1. CDR1 is SQVTM, CDR2 ANQGSEA, per germline. The CDR3 consists of 11 residues. Trimming took 4 bases from V and 10 from J; bases not matched to a gene: 4. The CDR3 loop reads CSVGQGGEQFF. The CDR3 coding sequence is TGCAGCGTTGGACAGGGTGGCGAGCAGTTCTTC.

This chain connects TRBV12-3 or TRBV12-4 to TRBJ1-6; D uncertain. Deletions cut 3 bases from V and 11 bases from J, with 11 bases between. The length of the CDR3 is 13 residues. Written as DNA, the CDR3 is TGTGCCAGCAGTTTCAACCCAAGCCCACCCCTCCACTTT. Protein product: CASSFNPSPPLHF.

The rearrangement links TRBV6-1 to TRBJ1-2; D not certain. The CDR3 is 14 amino acids. Per germline, CDR1 MNHNS and CDR2 SASEGT. V lost 2 bases, J lost 4 bases, and 11 bases lay in between. Written as DNA, the CDR3 is TGTGCCAGCAGTGAACGCGACACGTTCTATGGCTACACCTTC. This sequence encodes CASSERDTFYGYTF.

The chain is built from TRBV2 and TRBJ1-2; D might be TRBD1 (5 bases). V dropped 2 bases and J dropped 4 bases, with 17 bases sitting between them. CDR1 and CDR2 (germline): SNHLY, FYNNEI. The CDR3 has 16 amino acids. CDR3 in DNA: TGTGCCAGCAGTGAATTACTCTCAGGGCGTAGCTATGGCTACACCTTC. It codes for CASSELLSGRSYGYTF. The whole variable domain, filled in from reference TRBV2 and TRBJ1-2, reads EPEVTQTPSHQVTQMGQEVILRCVPISNHLYFYWYRQILGQKVEFLVSFYNNEISEKSEIFDDQFSVERPDGSNFTLKIRSTKLEDSAMYFCASSELLSGRSYGYTFGSGTRLTVV.

The genes are TRBV2 and TRBJ2-5; D possibly uses TRBD1 or TRBD2 (5 bases each). The CDR3 has 14 amino acids. Looked up from germline, CDR1 is SNHLY and CDR2 is FYNNEI. Trimming removed 6 bases from V and 1 base from J, with 12 bases in between. The CDR3 region has the DNA TGTGCCAGCAGCGGGACCCTCCTCCAAGAGACCCAGTACTTC. It encodes CASSGTLLQETQYF.

The chain links TRBV3-1 (or the pseudogene TRBV3-2) to TRBJ1-6; maybe TRBD1 (6 bases). Trimming took off 3 bases at V and 10 bases at J, with 16 bases between the two ends. The germline CDR1 and CDR2 sequences are LGHDT and YNNKEL (reference sequence). CDR3 length: 15 amino acids. This CDR3 reads CASSQRTARGSPLHF. CDR3 nucleotide sequence: TGTGCCAGCAGCCAGAGGACAGCGAGAGGATCACCCCTCCACTTT.

The rearrangement uses TRBV7-9 and TRBJ1-6; D is undetermined. V lost 3 bases and J 7 bases, leaving 4 bases between the germline ends. The CDR3 length is 12 residues. CDR1 is SEHNR, CDR2 FQNEAQ, per germline (reference sequence). The CDR3 loop is CASSFGNSPLHF. The CDR3, as DNA: TGTGCCAGCAGCTTTGGAAATTCACCCCTCCACTTT.

The V gene is TRBV6-4, the J gene TRBJ1-1; the D gene is possibly TRBD1 (6 bases). CDR3 size: 17 residues. Germline values: CDR1 MRHNA, CDR2 SNTAGT. With 2 bases removed from V and 3 bases from J, the gap between germline ends came to 19 bases. CDR3 bases: TGTGCCAGCAGTGACAGGATGGCAGGGGCCCTGGACACTGAAGCTTTCTTT. It encodes CASSDRMAGALDTEAFF.